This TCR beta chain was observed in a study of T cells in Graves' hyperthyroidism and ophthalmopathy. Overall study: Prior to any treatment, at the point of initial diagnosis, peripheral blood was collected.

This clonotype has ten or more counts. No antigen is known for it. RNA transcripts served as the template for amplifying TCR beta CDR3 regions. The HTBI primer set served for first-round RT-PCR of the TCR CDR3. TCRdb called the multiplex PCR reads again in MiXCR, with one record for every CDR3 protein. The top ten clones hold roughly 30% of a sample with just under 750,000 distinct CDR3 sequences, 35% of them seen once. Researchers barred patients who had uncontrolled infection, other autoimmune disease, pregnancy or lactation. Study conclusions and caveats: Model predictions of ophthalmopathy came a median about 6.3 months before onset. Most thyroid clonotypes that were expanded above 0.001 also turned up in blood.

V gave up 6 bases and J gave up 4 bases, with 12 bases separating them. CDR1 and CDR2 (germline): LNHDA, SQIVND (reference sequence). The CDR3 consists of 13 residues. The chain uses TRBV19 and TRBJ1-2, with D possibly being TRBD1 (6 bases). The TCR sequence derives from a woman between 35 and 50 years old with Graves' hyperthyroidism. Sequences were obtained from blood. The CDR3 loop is CASREQGVYGYTF. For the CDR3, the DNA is TGTGCCAGTAGGGAACAGGGCGTCTATGGCTACACCTTC.